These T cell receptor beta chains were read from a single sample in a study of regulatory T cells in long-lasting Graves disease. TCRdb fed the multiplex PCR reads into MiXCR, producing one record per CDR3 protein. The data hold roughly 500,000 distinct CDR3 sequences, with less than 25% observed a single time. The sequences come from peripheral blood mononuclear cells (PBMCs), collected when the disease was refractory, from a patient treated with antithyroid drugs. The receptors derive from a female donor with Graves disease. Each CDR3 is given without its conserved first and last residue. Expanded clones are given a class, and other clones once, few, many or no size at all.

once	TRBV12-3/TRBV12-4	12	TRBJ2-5	ASRIAGVGETQY
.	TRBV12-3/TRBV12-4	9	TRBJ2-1	ASSLLNEQF
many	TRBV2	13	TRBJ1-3	ASRQGTNSGNTIY
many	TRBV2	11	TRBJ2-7	ASSATARDEQY
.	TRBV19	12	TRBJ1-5	ASSPNSDGQPQH
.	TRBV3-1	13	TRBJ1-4	ASSLTPTGDEKLF
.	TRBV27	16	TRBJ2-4	ASRKRLAGDQAKNIQY
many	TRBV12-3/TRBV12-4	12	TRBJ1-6	ASTTGLANSPLH
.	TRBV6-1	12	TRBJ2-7	ASSPASGRVEQY
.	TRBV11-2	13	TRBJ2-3	ASSLGSTPGDTQY
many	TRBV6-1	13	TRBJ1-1	ASSTPSGGQPEAF
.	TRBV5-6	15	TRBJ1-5	ASSLMTGGVRNQPQH
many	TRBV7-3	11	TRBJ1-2	ASPRDGNYGYT
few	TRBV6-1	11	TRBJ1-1	ASTSWGESEAF